This passage covers 28 T cell receptor beta chains from one sample sequenced in a study of blood T cell repertoires in COVID-19. Method: immunoSEQ multiplex PCR; TCRdb's copy keeps in-frame clones and lacks some. The table has 350,000 to 450,000 clones, about 87% seen once; the top ten hold around 1.9%. Material: PBMCs or T cells enriched from blood (not recorded which). These receptors were taken from a middle-aged man in a cohort exposed to, infected with or recovered from COVID-19 (not recorded which).

V is TRBV13 and J is TRBJ1-1; D may be TRBD1 (5 bases). The CDR3 length is 16 residues. Trimming left V 1 base short and J 2 bases short, with 14 bases between. Germline CDR1 is PRHDT and CDR2 is FYEKMQ (reference sequence). The CDR3 DNA is TGTGCCAGCAGCTTAGTACAGGCTAGCGGAAACACTGAAGCTTTCTTT. Amino acids: CASSLVQASGNTEAFF.

As to this clone: Distinct nucleotide sequences in the sample also encode this CDR3. DNA of the CDR3: TGTGCCAGCTCACCGGACAGGAATTCACCCCTCCACTTT. The encoded protein is CASSPDRNSPLHF. The rearrangement uses TRBV18 and TRBJ1-6, with TRBD1 matching over 7 bases. The V segment lost 3 bases and the J segment 7 bases; nucleotides outside the gene matches: 0. The CDR3 sequence is 13 residues long. CDR1 is KGHSH, CDR2 LQKENI, per germline.

The CDR3 DNA sequence: TGTGCCAGCACCGGGGGGAATGGGGGAAGAAGTCTGTTTTTT. Translation: CASTGGNGGRSLFF. The rearrangement joins TRBV28 to TRBJ1-4, with D maybe TRBD1 (5 bases). CDR3 size: 14 residues. V gave up 7 bases and J gave up 14 bases, with 23 bases separating them. The germline V gene encodes CDR1 MDHEN and CDR2 SYDVKM.

Here the CDR3 reads CASSAGTGYNSPLHF. DNA of the CDR3: TGCGCCAGCAGCGCCGGGACAGGCTATAATTCACCCCTCCACTTT. The genes are TRBV5-1 and TRBJ1-6, with TRBD1 identical over 8 bases. CDR1 SGHRS and CDR2 YFSETQ come from the germline V gene. Losses at the gene ends were 4 bases for V and 3 bases for J; bases not matched to a gene: 3. This CDR3 is 15 amino acids long. The full variable domain, rest sourced from reference TRBV5-1 and TRBJ1-6, is KAGVTQTPRYLIKTRGQQVTLSCSPISGHRSVSWYQQTPGQGLQFLFEYFSETQRNKGNFPGRFSGRQFSNSRSEMNVSTLELGDSALYLCASSAGTGYNSPLHFGNGTRLTVT.

The chain is built from TRBV6-6 and TRBJ1-1; 10 bases match TRBD1. Unmatched junction bases numbered 8, after V lost 5 bases and J lost 5 bases. The germline V gene encodes CDR1 MNHNY and CDR2 SVGAGI (reference sequence). The CDR3 is 15 amino acids. CDR3 residues: CASSRRQGAKTEAFF. In DNA form, the CDR3 reads TGTGCCAGCAGTCGGAGACAGGGGGCAAAGACTGAAGCTTTCTTT.

The chain uses TRBV10-3 and TRBJ1-5, with a possible D match to TRBD1 (6 bases). CDR1 and CDR2 from the germline V gene are ENHRY and SYGVKD. V was pared by 5 bases and J by 3 bases, with 14 bases between. The CDR3 totals 15 residues. CDR3 DNA sequence: TGTGCCATCAGTCCTTCGACAGGTTCCAATCAGCCCCAGCATTTT. Its translation: CAISPSTGSNQPQHF.

The rearrangement links TRBV2 to TRBJ1-1; D perhaps matches TRBD1 (6 bases). The CDR3 loop spans 13 amino acids. In germline, CDR1 is SNHLY, CDR2 FYNNEI. V was clipped by 6 bases and J by 1 base, with 9 bases between them. CDR3 sequence (DNA): TGTGCCAGCAGCGGACAGCCGAACACTGAAGCTTTCTTT. Its protein product is CASSGQPNTEAFF.

The chain carries TRBV19 and TRBJ1-1; D gene unclear. Trimming removed 7 bases at V and 4 bases at J, with 16 bases between. Germline V gene data show CDR1 as LNHDA and CDR2 as SQIVND (reference sequence). The CDR3 extends over 14 amino acids. The CDR3 is CASKYGRMVTEAFF. DNA for the CDR3: TGTGCCAGTAAGTACGGGAGGATGGTCACTGAAGCTTTCTTT.

The CDR3 region has the DNA TGTGCCAGCAGTTTCCCCCCCACAGGTACCTACGAGCAGTACTTC. Its translation: CASSFPPTGTYEQYF. The chain links TRBV28 to TRBJ2-7; D might be TRBD1 (5 bases). This CDR3 has 15 amino acids. Germline V gives CDR1 MDHEN, CDR2 SYDVKM. V was trimmed by 3 bases and J by 2 bases, leaving 14 bases between them.

The rearrangement links TRBV3-1 (or the pseudogene TRBV3-2) to TRBJ2-3, with 8 bases aligning to TRBD2. The germline V gene encodes CDR1 LGHDT and CDR2 YNNKEL (reference sequence). With 0 bases clipped from V and 4 bases from J, the junction kept 3 bases outside the gene matches. The CDR3 runs 15 residues. CDR3 region: CASSQERGASDTQYF. The CDR3 DNA sequence: TGTGCCAGCAGCCAAGAGCGGGGGGCATCAGATACGCAGTATTTT.

The rearrangement uses TRBV19 and TRBJ2-7; 7 nucleotides match TRBD2. CDR1 LNHDA and CDR2 SQIVND come from the germline V gene (reference sequence). This CDR3 contains 12 residues. V lost 3 bases and J lost 4; bases outside the gene matches: 0. CDR3 residues: CASSMGGYEQYF. CDR3 coding DNA: TGTGCCAGTAGTATGGGGGGGTACGAGCAGTACTTC.

This clone was seen more than once but under ten times. CDR3: CASSDVLDRGARQGKLFF. The CDR3 coding sequence is TGTGCCAGCAGTGATGTACTGGACAGGGGTGCAAGGCAGGGAAAACTGTTTTTT. V is TRBV6-1 and J is TRBJ1-4; TRBD1 matches 9 bases. Unmatched junction bases numbered 18, after V lost 3 bases and J lost 10 bases. There are 18 residues in the CDR3. The germline CDR1 and CDR2 sequences are MNHNS and SASEGT.

For the CDR3, the DNA is TGTGCCAGCAGTCCCTCGGGGTGGGTTTCACCCCTCCACTTT. It specifies CASSPSGWVSPLHF. V is TRBV27 and J is TRBJ1-6; no clear D. Trimming removed 5 bases at V and 9 bases at J, with 14 bases between. Germline V lookup: CDR1 MNHEY, CDR2 SMNVEV (reference sequence). The CDR3 has 14 amino acids.

This sequence joins TRBV5-5 and TRBJ2-2; 7 bases fit TRBD1. J gave up 6 bases and V 1 base, and 3 bases lay outside the gene matches. Germline V gene sequence: CDR1 SGHKS, CDR2 YYEKEE (reference sequence). There are 14 residues in the CDR3. The CDR3 region has the DNA TGTGCCAGCAGCTTGACAGGGGATGCCGGGGAGCTGTTTTTT. As protein: CASSLTGDAGELFF.

The rearrangement uses TRBV28 and TRBJ2-1; no reliable D call. From germline, CDR1 is MDHEN and CDR2 SYDVKM. This CDR3 spans 13 amino acids. V shed 6 bases and J shed 5 bases, with 11 bases lying between them. The CDR3 reads CASRADFHNEQFF. CDR3 sequence (DNA): TGTGCCAGCAGAGCTGATTTCCACAATGAGCAGTTCTTC.

The rearrangement links TRBV2 to TRBJ1-1, with a weak D call TRBD1 (6 bases). The length of the CDR3 is 13 residues. V gave up 8 bases and J gave up 3 bases, with 13 bases separating them. The germline CDR1 and CDR2 sequences are SNHLY and FYNNEI. DNA for the CDR3: TGTGCCAGCTCGCACAGGGTTGACACTGAAGCTTTCTTT. Amino acid sequence: CASSHRVDTEAFF.

The chain links TRBV19 to TRBJ2-7, with TRBD2 identical over 8 bases. The germline CDR1 and CDR2 sequences are LNHDA and SQIVND (reference sequence). CDR3 length: 14 amino acids. J was trimmed by 2 bases and V by 4 bases; bases with no gene match: 4. The CDR3: CASSTRLAPYEQYF. The CDR3 bases are TGTGCCAGTAGTACCCGACTAGCGCCCTACGAGCAGTACTTC.

This chain connects TRBV5-1 to TRBJ2-1; TRBD2 matches at 8 bases. Per germline, CDR1 SGHRS and CDR2 YFSETQ. Trimming removed 4 bases from V and 6 bases from J; junction bases left unmatched: 9. CDR3 length: 15 amino acids. The CDR3, as DNA: TGCGCCAGCAGCCTAGCGGGTCCGCTGGGCAATGAGCAGTTCTTC. Protein sequence: CASSLAGPLGNEQFF. Using reference TRBV5-1 and TRBJ2-1 for the parts outside the CDR3, the full variable domain is KAGVTQTPRYLIKTRGQQVTLSCSPISGHRSVSWYQQTPGQGLQFLFEYFSETQRNKGNFPGRFSGRQFSNSRSEMNVSTLELGDSALYLCASSLAGPLGNEQFFGPGTRLTVL.

The rearrangement uses TRBV7-6 and TRBJ2-5, with TRBD1 identical over 8 bases. Trimming cost V 1 base and J 3 bases; bases outside gene matches: 4. The CDR3 totals 15 residues. From germline, CDR1 is SGHVS and CDR2 FNYEAQ. The CDR3 region is CASSLGPDREETQYF. Here the CDR3 DNA reads TGTGCCAGCAGCTTAGGTCCGGACAGGGAAGAGACCCAGTACTTC.

The chain carries TRBV30 and TRBJ2-1; TRBD1 might be the D (6 bases). CDR1 is GTSNPN, CDR2 SVGIG, per germline (reference sequence). The CDR3 contains 14 residues. Trimming left V 4 bases short and J 0 bases short, with 10 bases between. CDR3 bases: TGTGCCTGGAATAGGGGGTTCTCCTACAATGAGCAGTTCTTC. Its protein is CAWNRGFSYNEQFF.

The chain joins TRBV5-4 to TRBJ1-6, with TRBD1 matching 9 bases. Per the germline V gene, CDR1 is SGHNT and CDR2 is YYREEE (reference sequence). CDR3 length: 16 amino acids. J was trimmed by 8 bases and V by 2 bases; bases with no gene match: 8. Here the CDR3 DNA reads TGTGCCAGCAGCTTTATCGGGACAGGGTGGGATTCACCCCTCCACTTT. The encoded protein is CASSFIGTGWDSPLHF.

The rearrangement joins TRBV11-2 to TRBJ2-5; the match to TRBD2 covers 7 bases. This CDR3 contains 15 residues. Per germline, CDR1 SGHAT and CDR2 FQNNGV. Trimming at V came to 6 bases and at J to 7 bases, leaving 14 bases not matched to a gene. CDR3 protein: CASSRAGAPPGTQYF. In DNA form, the CDR3 reads TGTGCCAGCAGTCGGGCGGGAGCGCCTCCGGGGACCCAGTACTTC.

This clone was seen more than once but under ten times. The chain couples TRBV11-2 to TRBJ1-3, with a possible D match to TRBD1 (5 bases). Germline CDR1 reads SGHAT; CDR2 reads FQNNGV. Trimming removed 2 bases from V and 4 bases from J, with 6 bases in between. The CDR3 runs 13 residues. CDR3 residues: CASSLQGGNTIYF. The CDR3 DNA reads TGTGCCAGCAGCTTACAGGGAGGAAACACCATATATTTT.

This sequence joins TRBV4-1 and TRBJ1-5; D may be TRBD1 (6 bases). The CDR3 has 15 residues. Trimming took off 4 bases at V and 4 bases at J, with 14 bases between the two ends. CDR1 and CDR2 (germline): MGHRA, YSYEKL. CDR3 region: CASSRLGGGNQPQHF. CDR3 nucleotides: TGCGCCAGCAGCCGGTTAGGGGGAGGGAATCAGCCCCAGCATTTT.

This clone was detected only a few times. The J gene is TRBJ2-7, the V gene TRBV27, with 7 bases that match TRBD2. Germline CDR1 reads MNHEY; CDR2 reads SMNVEV (reference sequence). This CDR3 has 17 residues. Germline trimming cut 1 base from V and 0 bases from J; bases unmatched to any gene: 9. The CDR3 sequence is CASSLYPPRGSSYEQYF. DNA for the CDR3: TGTGCCAGCAGTTTATACCCCCCCCGCGGGAGCTCCTACGAGCAGTACTTC.

The rearrangement joins TRBV5-4 to TRBJ2-3, with 9 positions matching TRBD2. The length of the CDR3 is 15 residues. J lost 0 bases, V lost 1 base, and 0 bases had no gene match. The germline gives CDR1 SGHNT, CDR2 YYREEE (reference sequence). DNA for the CDR3: TGTGCCAGCAGCTTGCTAGCGGGGAGCACAGATACGCAGTATTTT. Protein: CASSLLAGSTDTQYF.

The chain has TRBV5-1 and TRBJ1-1; TRBD1 is a possible D gene (6 bases). Germline values: CDR1 SGHRS, CDR2 YFSETQ. The CDR3 is 14 residues long. V was pared by 4 bases and J by 4 bases, with 14 bases between. This CDR3 is CASSPGGAGTEAFF. For the CDR3, the DNA is TGCGCCAGCAGCCCGGGGGGCGCGGGCACTGAAGCTTTCTTT.

The rearrangement joins TRBV7-6 to TRBJ1-2, with TRBD1 identical over 8 bases. V lost 3 bases to trimming and J lost 6 bases; unmatched junction nucleotides: 3. The CDR3 runs 13 residues. Germline V gives CDR1 SGHVS, CDR2 FNYEAQ. This CDR3 reads CASSLTGEDGYTF. CDR3 coding DNA: TGTGCCAGCAGCTTGACAGGGGAGGATGGCTACACCTTC. The full variable domain, completed using reference TRBV7-6 and TRBJ1-2, is GAGVSQSPRYKVTKRGQDVALRCDPISGHVSLYWYRQALGQGPEFLTYFNYEAQQDKSGLPNDRFSAERPEGSISTLTIQRTEQRDSAMYRCASSLTGEDGYTFGSGTRLTVV.